One TCR beta chain is described in this entry. Its cognate antigen is unknown. This CDR3 contains 13 residues. V shed 5 bases and J shed 7 bases, with 15 bases lying between them. The V gene's germline CDR1 is SEHNR and CDR2 FQNEAQ (reference sequence). The time point is: pretreatment peripheral blood. These data come from a study of PD-L1 blockade in urothelial cancer. About the research overall: A median approximately 150,000 T cells were found in blood samples.

Findings of the study overall: Stronger expansion of tumor-associated clones in blood at 3 weeks distinguished durable-benefit patients. Where pretreatment blood TCR clonality fell below the median, better survival was predicted.

Generated by immunoSEQ multiplex PCR, the TCRdb table keeps only in-frame clones and is missing some. The sample includes over 75,000 clones, about 83% of them seen just once. The sample consisted of PBMCs, taken around atezolizumab (anti-PD-L1) treatment. This chain uses TRBV7-9 with TRBJ2-7, with D possibly being TRBD2 (5 bases). This sequence originates from a man between 60 and 75 years old with urothelial cancer. This CDR3 is CASSPQTPGEQYF. CDR3 sequence (DNA): TGTGCCAGCAGCCCGCAGACGCCGGGGGAGCAGTACTTC.